Below are 7 T cell receptor beta chains sequenced from a single sample in a study of T-cell reconstitution after alpha-beta-depleted transplantation in children. Using unique molecular identifiers, the investigators prepared the TCRbeta library. A single record per CDR3 protein comes from TCRdb applying MiXCR to the PCR reads. The table records 350,000 to 400,000 distinct CDR3 sequences, 13% of them present only once. The sample here was PBMCs, taken from the stem cell graft. Receptor source: a human donor who donated a stem cell graft to a child with Fanconi anemia.

This clonotype has a handful of counts. It may be a read error: a sequence one base away is much more abundant. The chain combines TRBV7-2 with TRBJ2-2, with a tentative D call TRBD2 (6 bases). The CDR3 runs to 15 residues. CDR1 is SGHTA and CDR2 is FQGNSA in the germline V gene. The ends were cut back, 2 bases at V and 1 base at J, with 8 bases in the middle. CDR3 coding DNA: TGTGCCAGCAGCTTACGAGCGGGGAACACCGGGGAGCTGTTTTTT. Translating gives CASSLRAGNTGELFF.

This clonotype was counted many times. This rearrangement joins TRBV15 to TRBJ1-2; tentatively, D is TRBD1 (5 bases). V was shortened by 0 bases and J by 4 bases, with 12 bases between the two germline ends. Germline V lookup: CDR1 LNHNV, CDR2 YYDKDF (reference sequence). The CDR3 is 15 amino acids. CDR3 nucleotides: TGTGCCACCAGCAGAGATGGAGAGGGGCTCTATGGCTACACCTTC. Translating it yields CATSRDGEGLYGYTF.

This clonotype was seen ten or more times. V is TRBV9 and J is TRBJ2-3; a possible D gene is TRBD1 (5 bases). Trimming cost V 2 bases and J 1 base, with 11 bases left between them. The CDR3 is made up of 15 amino acids. The germline gives CDR1 SGDLS, CDR2 YYNGEE. The CDR3 loop reads CASSVPQTGTDTQYF. In DNA, the CDR3 is TGTGCCAGCAGCGTGCCTCAGACAGGCACAGATACGCAGTATTTT.

The V call is TRBV30, the J call TRBJ2-1; the match to TRBD2 covers 11 bases. This CDR3 has 16 residues. Per germline, CDR1 GTSNPN and CDR2 SVGIG (reference sequence). J gave up 2 bases and V 5 bases, and 8 bases lay outside the gene matches. The CDR3 region is CAWDPGLAATYNEQFF. In DNA form, the CDR3 reads TGTGCCTGGGATCCGGGACTAGCGGCCACCTACAATGAGCAGTTCTTC.

This clonotype was detected only a few times. For the CDR3, the DNA is TGTGCCAGCAGCATGAGACAGGGGGACTACAATGAGCAGTTCTTC. This sequence encodes CASSMRQGDYNEQFF. V is TRBV11-3 and J is TRBJ2-1, with 9 bases matching TRBD1. Per germline, CDR1 SGHNT and CDR2 YENEEA. The ends lost 5 bases at V and 3 bases at J; junction bases unmatched: 5. This CDR3 spans 15 amino acids.

This clonotype was detected only a few times. The chain links TRBV30 to TRBJ2-7; 7 bases match TRBD1. The ends lost 5 bases at V and 3 bases at J; junction bases unmatched: 1. The CDR3 has 11 residues. CDR1 is GTSNPN and CDR2 is SVGIG in the germline V gene (reference sequence). The CDR3 protein is CAWDRVYEQYF. CDR3 sequence (DNA): TGTGCCTGGGACAGGGTCTACGAGCAGTACTTC.

This clonotype was recorded at least ten times. This chain uses TRBV5-1 with TRBJ1-1; the D is unclear. Per germline, CDR1 SGHRS and CDR2 YFSETQ. V lost 0 bases to trimming and J lost 0 bases, with 9 bases between them. This CDR3 has 15 amino acids. The CDR3 loop is CASSLGTAMNTEAFF. CDR3 DNA: TGCGCCAGCAGCTTGGGAACAGCCATGAACACTGAAGCTTTCTTT.